The 19 T cell receptor beta chains in this list originate from one sample, sequenced in a study of spatial heterogeneity in lung cancer (dated by TCRdb to about 2019). The sample's time point label is to be understood as: sample taken at primary tumor resection. Broader findings and caveats from the paper: The tumor nonsynonymous mutation count correlated with the number of expanded alpha and beta TCRs within the tumor.

The library was generated by 5' RACE. The sequencer listed for this sample is NextSeq 500. Using fastp at Q25 and MiXCR, TCRdb reprocessed the public reads and kept productive beta chains. CDR3 protein duplicates are merged, each entry listing the most common genes and DNA. This sample comprises about 20,000 distinct CDR3 sequences, 15% of them detected only once. The top ten clones comprise roughly 29% of the sample. The antigens for these receptors are not known. Sequenced material: lung tumor tissue, taken at surgery. All receptors derive from a female donor with early-stage non-small cell lung cancer.

This clonotype has ten or more counts. The rearrangement uses TRBV7-8 and TRBJ2-1, with D possibly TRBD1 on 5 matching bases. CDR1 SGHVS and CDR2 FQNEAQ come from the germline V gene. V was shortened by 2 bases and J by 0 bases, with 14 bases between the two germline ends. This CDR3 spans 17 amino acids. For the CDR3, the DNA is TGTGCCAGCAGCTTATGGGGCCGGCAAAGCTCCTACAATGAGCAGTTCTTC. Amino acids: CASSLWGRQSSYNEQFF. The full variable domain, completed using reference TRBV7-8 and TRBJ2-1, is GAGVSQSPRYKVAKRGQDVALRCDPISGHVSLFWYQQALGQGPEFLTYFQNEAQLDKSGLPSDRFFAERPEGSVSTLKIQRTQQEDSAVYLCASSLWGRQSSYNEQFFGPGTRLTVL.

The chain couples TRBV20-1 to TRBJ2-5, with no clear D. CDR1 and CDR2 (germline): DFQATT, SNEGSKA (reference sequence). CDR3 length: 13 amino acids. Trimming took off 1 base at V and 1 base at J, with 7 bases between the two ends. CDR3 DNA: TGCAGTGCTAGAGGTGTATTCCAAGAGACCCAGTACTTC. It codes for CSARGVFQETQYF.

This clonotype was counted a few times. In nucleotides, the CDR3 is TGTGCCAGCAGTGGTTGGGCGGGAGTCGCAAATGAGCAGTTCTTC. Protein sequence: CASSGWAGVANEQFF. The V call is TRBV6-4, the J call TRBJ2-1; 7 positions match TRBD2. The length of the CDR3 is 15 residues. Germline lookup yields CDR1 MRHNA and CDR2 SNTAGT. Germline trimming cut 4 bases from V and 7 bases from J; bases unmatched to any gene: 10.

This clonotype was counted many times. This sequence joins TRBV28 and TRBJ2-3, with D unclear. From germline, CDR1 is MDHEN and CDR2 SYDVKM. The CDR3 is 15 residues long. V shed 4 bases and J shed 3 bases, with 14 bases lying between them. CDR3 in amino acids: CASSSRQIITDTQYF. DNA for the CDR3: TGTGCCAGCAGTTCTCGTCAGATAATAACAGATACGCAGTATTTT.

This clonotype was observed a handful of times. The V call is TRBV28, the J call TRBJ2-1; D might be TRBD1 or TRBD2, each matching 5 bases. The CDR3 consists of 13 residues. V lost 3 bases, J lost 15 bases, and 18 bases lay in between. Germline-derived CDR1 and CDR2 are MDHEN and SYDVKM. As DNA, the CDR3 is TGTGCCAGCAGTTTCCCGGGACGACCGAAAACGTTCTTC. Its translation: CASSFPGRPKTFF.

A few counts support this clonotype. The chain links TRBV6-1 to TRBJ2-3; tentatively, D is TRBD2 (5 bases). Germline CDR1 reads MNHNS; CDR2 reads SASEGT. The V end lost 5 bases, the J end lost 4 bases, and 13 bases lay between the germline ends. The CDR3 covers 14 residues. DNA for the CDR3: TGTGCCAGCAGTTGGAGGACGTATTCAGATACGCAGTATTTT. Translating gives CASSWRTYSDTQYF.

This clonotype was counted a few times. The chain recombines TRBV20-1 with TRBJ2-2; perhaps TRBD1 as D (6 bases). V lost 4 bases, J lost 7 bases, and 13 bases lay in between. Germline values: CDR1 DFQATT, CDR2 SNEGSKA (reference sequence). The CDR3 is 13 amino acids. The CDR3 DNA follows: TGCAGTGCTAATCGCCAGGGGTACGGGGAGCTGTTTTTT. It specifies CSANRQGYGELFF.

The sample holds many counts of this clonotype. The V gene is TRBV28, the J gene TRBJ2-1; no reliable D call. V lost 5 bases, J lost 12 bases, and 14 bases lay in between. The V gene's germline CDR1 is MDHEN and CDR2 SYDVKM. The CDR3 contains 12 residues. CDR3 residues: CASSTRLPRQFF. As DNA, the CDR3 is TGTGCCAGCAGTACCCGACTCCCACGGCAGTTCTTC. The full variable domain, rest sourced from reference TRBV28 and TRBJ2-1, is DVKVTQSSRYLVKRTGEKVFLECVQDMDHENMFWYRQDPGLGLRLIYFSYDVKMKEKGDIPEGYSVSREKKERFSLILESASTNQTSMYLCASSTRLPRQFFGPGTRLTVL.

This clonotype was seen repeatedly, ten times or more. CDR3: CASSVGLAGLSSGANVLTF. The CDR3 DNA sequence: TGTGCCAGCAGCGTAGGACTAGCGGGTCTAAGCTCTGGGGCCAACGTCCTGACTTTC. This rearrangement joins TRBV9 to TRBJ2-6, with 10 bases lining up with TRBD2. Germline V gene data show CDR1 as SGDLS and CDR2 as YYNGEE. The CDR3 contains 19 residues. The V segment lost 0 bases and the J segment 0 bases; nucleotides outside the gene matches: 6.

This chain joins TRBV20-1 and TRBJ2-5; D not certain. Germline CDR1 reads DFQATT; CDR2 reads SNEGSKA (reference sequence). Trimming took off 6 bases at V and 2 bases at J, with 13 bases between the two ends. This CDR3 comprises 13 residues. The CDR3 spells CSAPADGQETQYF. CDR3 DNA sequence: TGCAGTGCCCCCGCTGACGGTCAAGAGACCCAGTACTTC.

This clonotype came up once. The gene calls are TRBV5-1 and TRBJ2-7, with unresolved D. CDR1 is SGHRS, CDR2 YFSETQ, per germline. Trimming removed 4 bases at V and 6 bases at J, with 8 bases between. This CDR3 region has 11 residues. This CDR3 reads CASSLLTEQYF. The CDR3 nucleotides are TGCGCCAGCAGCCTACTGACCGAGCAGTACTTC. Based on the CDR3 plus reference TRBV5-1 and TRBJ2-7, the full variable domain is KAGVTQTPRYLIKTRGQQVTLSCSPISGHRSVSWYQQTPGQGLQFLFEYFSETQRNKGNFPGRFSGRQFSNSRSEMNVSTLELGDSALYLCASSLLTEQYFGPGTRLTVT.

Of note for this clonotype: This may stem from a read error, because a much larger clone lies one nucleotide away. The CDR3 region is CASSKTYGDQFF. CDR3 DNA sequence: TGTGCCAGCAGCAAAACCTACGGCGATCAGTTCTTC. V gene TRBV7-3 combines with J gene TRBJ2-1, with D hard to call. The germline V gene encodes CDR1 SGHTA and CDR2 FQGTGA. The CDR3 runs 12 residues. V was shortened by 5 bases and J by 13 bases, with 15 bases between the two germline ends.

In this sample, this clonotype turned up a few times. This rearrangement joins TRBV7-3 to TRBJ2-3; possibly TRBD1 or TRBD2 for D (6 bases each). Trimming took off 2 bases at V and 1 base at J, with 10 bases between the two ends. The CDR3 runs to 15 residues. From germline, CDR1 is SGHTA and CDR2 FQGTGA. In nucleotides, the CDR3 is TGTGCCAGCAGCTTATCGGGGGCTGGCACAGATACGCAGTATTTT. Its protein is CASSLSGAGTDTQYF.

V gene TRBV4-2 combines with J gene TRBJ2-2, with TRBD2 matching 8 bases. From germline, CDR1 is LGHNA and CDR2 YNFKEQ. This CDR3 region has 17 residues. The V segment lost 1 base and the J segment 7 bases; nucleotides outside the gene matches: 11. The CDR3 DNA follows: TGTGCCAGCAGCCAAGTGTCTCGAGCGGGAGTTAACGGGGAGCTGTTTTTT. This translates into CASSQVSRAGVNGELFF.

Ten or more counts support this clonotype. V gene TRBV11-3 combines with J gene TRBJ2-3; D remains ambiguous. Germline V gives CDR1 SGHNT, CDR2 YENEEA. Deletions cut 2 bases from V and 5 bases from J, with 8 bases between. The CDR3 length is 13 residues. The CDR3 DNA is TGTGCCAGCAGCTTAAGGGTACAAGATACGCAGTATTTT. This encodes CASSLRVQDTQYF.

By share, this clonotype counts as medium-sized (0.01 to 0.1%). The chain employs TRBV2 and TRBJ1-2; D gene unclear. V was trimmed by 5 bases and J by 4 bases, leaving 14 bases between them. The germline V gene has CDR1 SNHLY and CDR2 FYNNEI. The CDR3 is made up of 14 amino acids. CDR3 in DNA: TGTGCCAGCAGTTCTGAAGGGCCGCGCTATGGCTACACCTTC. Residues: CASSSEGPRYGYTF.

This clonotype showed up just a few times. The rearrangement joins TRBV27 to TRBJ2-7, with D hard to call. V lost 3 bases to trimming and J lost 5 bases, with 11 bases between them. CDR1 and CDR2 (germline): MNHEY, SMNVEV (reference sequence). The length of the CDR3 is 13 residues. CDR3 residues: CASSFGPNNEQYF. The CDR3 DNA reads TGTGCCAGCAGTTTCGGTCCAAATAACGAGCAGTACTTC.

This clonotype was seen a handful of times. The rearrangement uses TRBV4-1 and TRBJ2-7; 10 bases line up with TRBD2. The J segment lost 10 bases and the V segment lost 2 bases, leaving 5 bases of the junction unmatched. Germline assignment: CDR1 MGHRA and CDR2 YSYEKL. This CDR3 spans 13 amino acids. CDR3 nucleotide sequence: TGCGCCAGCAGCCAAATACTAGCGGGACCTCAGTACTTC. It yields the protein CASSQILAGPQYF.

In this sample, this clonotype turned up a few times. V and J are TRBV20-1 and TRBJ2-7; TRBD2 agrees at 15 bases. The V segment lost 7 bases and the J segment 6 bases; nucleotides outside the gene matches: 7. The CDR3 loop spans 14 amino acids. Germline V gives CDR1 DFQATT, CDR2 SNEGSKA (reference sequence). This CDR3 is CSVAGLAGGGEQYF. In DNA form, the CDR3 reads TGCAGTGTTGCCGGACTAGCGGGAGGGGGCGAGCAGTACTTC.